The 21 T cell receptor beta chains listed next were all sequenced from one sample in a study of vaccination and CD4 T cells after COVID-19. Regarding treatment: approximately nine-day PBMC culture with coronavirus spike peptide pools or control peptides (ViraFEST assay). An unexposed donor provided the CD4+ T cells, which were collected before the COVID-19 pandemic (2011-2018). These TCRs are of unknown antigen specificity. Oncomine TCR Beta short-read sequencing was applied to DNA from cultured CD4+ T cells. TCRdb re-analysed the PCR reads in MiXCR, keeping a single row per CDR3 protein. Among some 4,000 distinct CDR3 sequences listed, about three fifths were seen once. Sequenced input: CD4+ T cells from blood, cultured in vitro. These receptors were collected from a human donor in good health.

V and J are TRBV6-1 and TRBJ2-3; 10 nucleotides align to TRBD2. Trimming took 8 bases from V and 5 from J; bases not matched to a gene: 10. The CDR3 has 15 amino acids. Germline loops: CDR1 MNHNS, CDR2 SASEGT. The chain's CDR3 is CASLRQRGGRDTQYF. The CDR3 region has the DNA TGTGCCAGCCTACGACAGCGGGGGGGAAGAGATACGCAGTATTTT.

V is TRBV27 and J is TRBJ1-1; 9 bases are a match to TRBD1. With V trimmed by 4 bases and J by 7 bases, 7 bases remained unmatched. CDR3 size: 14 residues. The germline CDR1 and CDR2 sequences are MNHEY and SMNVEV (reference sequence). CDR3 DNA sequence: TGTGCCAGCAGTTCCCTGACAGGGGGGAATGAAGCTTTCTTT. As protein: CASSSLTGGNEAFF.

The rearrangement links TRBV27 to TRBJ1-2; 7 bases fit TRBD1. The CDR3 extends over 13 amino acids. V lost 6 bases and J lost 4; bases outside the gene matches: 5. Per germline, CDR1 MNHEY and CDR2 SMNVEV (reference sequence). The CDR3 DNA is TGTGCCAGCAGCTCCCGGGACAGCTATGGCTACACCTTC. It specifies CASSSRDSYGYTF.

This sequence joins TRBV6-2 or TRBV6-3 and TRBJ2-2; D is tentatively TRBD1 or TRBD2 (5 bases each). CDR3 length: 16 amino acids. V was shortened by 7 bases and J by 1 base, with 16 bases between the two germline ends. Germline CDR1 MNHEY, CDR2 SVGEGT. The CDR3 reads CASIPGWGRNTGELFF. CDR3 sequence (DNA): TGTGCCAGCATCCCCGGCTGGGGGAGGAACACCGGGGAGCTGTTTTTT.

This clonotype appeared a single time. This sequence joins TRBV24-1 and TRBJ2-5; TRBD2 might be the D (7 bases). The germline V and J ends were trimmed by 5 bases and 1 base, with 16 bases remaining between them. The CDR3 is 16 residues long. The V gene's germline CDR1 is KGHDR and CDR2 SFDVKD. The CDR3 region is CATSGGLAAVQETQYF. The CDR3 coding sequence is TGTGCCACCAGTGGGGGGCTAGCGGCGGTCCAAGAGACCCAGTACTTC.

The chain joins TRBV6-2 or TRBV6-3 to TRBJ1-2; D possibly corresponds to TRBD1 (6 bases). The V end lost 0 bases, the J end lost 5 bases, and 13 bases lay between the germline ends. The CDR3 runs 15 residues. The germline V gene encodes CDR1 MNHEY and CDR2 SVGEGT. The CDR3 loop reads CASSYSVTGTYGYTF. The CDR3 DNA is TGTGCCAGCAGTTACTCAGTAACAGGGACATATGGCTACACCTTC.

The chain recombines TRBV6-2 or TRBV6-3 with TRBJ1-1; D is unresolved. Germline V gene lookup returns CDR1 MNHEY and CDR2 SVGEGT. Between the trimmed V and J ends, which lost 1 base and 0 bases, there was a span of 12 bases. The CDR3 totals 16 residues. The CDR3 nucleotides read TGTGCCAGCAGTTACTTCCCCTTATCCATGAACACTGAAGCTTTCTTT. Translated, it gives CASSYFPLSMNTEAFF.

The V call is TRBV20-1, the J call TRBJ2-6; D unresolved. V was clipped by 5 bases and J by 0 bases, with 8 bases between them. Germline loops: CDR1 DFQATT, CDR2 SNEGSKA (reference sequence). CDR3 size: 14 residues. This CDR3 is CSAPISSGANVLTF. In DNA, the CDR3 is TGCAGTGCTCCCATTAGCTCTGGGGCCAACGTCCTGACTTTC.

CDR3 region: CASRTGTGRVNTEAFF. The DNA of the CDR3 is TGTGCCAGTAGGACCGGGACAGGGAGGGTGAACACTGAAGCTTTCTTT. This chain joins TRBV19 and TRBJ1-1, with 9 bases that match TRBD1. CDR3 length equals 16 residues. CDR1 is LNHDA, CDR2 SQIVND, per germline (reference sequence). After removal of 6 bases from V and 0 bases from J, the junction contained 8 bases not matched to a gene.

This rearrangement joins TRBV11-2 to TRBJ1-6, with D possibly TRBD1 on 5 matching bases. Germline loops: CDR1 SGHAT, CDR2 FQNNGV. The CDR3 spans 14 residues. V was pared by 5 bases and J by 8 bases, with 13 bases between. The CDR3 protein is CASSETANYSPLHF. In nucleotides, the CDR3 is TGTGCCAGCAGCGAGACAGCAAATTATTCACCCCTCCACTTT.

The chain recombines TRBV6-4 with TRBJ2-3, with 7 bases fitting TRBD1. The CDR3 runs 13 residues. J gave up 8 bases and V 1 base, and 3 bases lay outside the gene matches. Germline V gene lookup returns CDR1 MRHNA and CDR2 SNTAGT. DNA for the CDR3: TGTGCCAGCAGTGACTGGGCAGGGGGTACGCAGTATTTT. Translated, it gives CASSDWAGGTQYF.

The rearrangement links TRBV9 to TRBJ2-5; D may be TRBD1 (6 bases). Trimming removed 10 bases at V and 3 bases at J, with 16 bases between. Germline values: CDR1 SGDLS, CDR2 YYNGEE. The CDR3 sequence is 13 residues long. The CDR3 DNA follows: TGTGCCGGACACAGGGTGGAGGAAGAGACCCAGTACTTC. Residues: CAGHRVEEETQYF. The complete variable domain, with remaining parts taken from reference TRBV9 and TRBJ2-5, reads DSGVTQTPKHLITATGQRVTLRCSPRSGDLSVYWYQQSLDQGLQFLIQYYNGEERAKGNILERFSAQQFPDLHSELNLSSLELGDSALYFCAGHRVEEETQYFGPGTRLLVL.

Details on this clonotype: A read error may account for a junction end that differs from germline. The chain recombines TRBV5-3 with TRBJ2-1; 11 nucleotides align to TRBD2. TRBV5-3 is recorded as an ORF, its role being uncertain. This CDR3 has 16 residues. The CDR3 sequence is CASSFQTSGNYNEQFF. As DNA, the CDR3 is TGTGCCAGCAGCTTCCAGACTAGCGGGAACTACAATGAGCAGTTCTTC.

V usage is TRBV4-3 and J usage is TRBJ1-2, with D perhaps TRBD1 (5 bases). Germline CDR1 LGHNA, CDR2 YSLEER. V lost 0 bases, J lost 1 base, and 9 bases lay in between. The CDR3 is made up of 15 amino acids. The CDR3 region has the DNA TGCGCCAGCAGCCAAGATTGGGGGGTTAACTATGGCTACACCTTC. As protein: CASSQDWGVNYGYTF.

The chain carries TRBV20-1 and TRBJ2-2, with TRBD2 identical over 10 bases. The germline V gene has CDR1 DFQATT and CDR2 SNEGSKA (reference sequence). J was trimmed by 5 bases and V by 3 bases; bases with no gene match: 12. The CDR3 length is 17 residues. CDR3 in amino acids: CSARALAGGPGTGELFF. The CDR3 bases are TGCAGTGCTAGGGCATTAGCGGGGGGTCCGGGTACCGGGGAGCTGTTTTTT.

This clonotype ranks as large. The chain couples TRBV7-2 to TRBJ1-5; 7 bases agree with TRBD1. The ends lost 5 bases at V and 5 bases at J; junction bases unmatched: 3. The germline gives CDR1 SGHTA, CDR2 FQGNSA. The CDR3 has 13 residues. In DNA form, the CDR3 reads TGTGCCAGCAGCCTCAGGGGGGATCAGCCCCAGCATTTT. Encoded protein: CASSLRGDQPQHF.

In DNA, the CDR3 is TGCAGTGCCAGTGCTGACTTTTGGGCGGTCACTGAAGCTTTCTTT. Translated: CSASADFWAVTEAFF. This chain links TRBV20-1 with TRBJ1-1, with unresolved D. From germline, CDR1 is DFQATT and CDR2 SNEGSKA (reference sequence). The CDR3 totals 15 residues. V lost 6 bases and J 4 bases, leaving 21 bases between the germline ends.

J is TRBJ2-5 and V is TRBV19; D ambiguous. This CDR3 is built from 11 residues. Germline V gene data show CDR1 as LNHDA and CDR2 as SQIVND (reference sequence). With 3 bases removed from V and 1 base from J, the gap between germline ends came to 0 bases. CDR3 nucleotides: TGTGCCAGTAGTATCCAAGAGACCCAGTACTTC. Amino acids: CASSIQETQYF.

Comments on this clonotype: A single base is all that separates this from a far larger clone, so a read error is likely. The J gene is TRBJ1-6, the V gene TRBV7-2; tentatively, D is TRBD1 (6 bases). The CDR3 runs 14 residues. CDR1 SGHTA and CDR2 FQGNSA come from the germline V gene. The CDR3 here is CAGSQDRYNSPLHF. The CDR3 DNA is TGCGCCGGCAGCCAAGACAGGTATAATTCACCCCTCCACTTT.

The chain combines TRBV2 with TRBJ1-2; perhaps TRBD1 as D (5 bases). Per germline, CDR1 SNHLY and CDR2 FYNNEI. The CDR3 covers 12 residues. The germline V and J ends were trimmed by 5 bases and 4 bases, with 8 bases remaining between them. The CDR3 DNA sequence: TGTGCCAGCAGTCAGGGCTTCTATGGCTACACCTTC. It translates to CASSQGFYGYTF.

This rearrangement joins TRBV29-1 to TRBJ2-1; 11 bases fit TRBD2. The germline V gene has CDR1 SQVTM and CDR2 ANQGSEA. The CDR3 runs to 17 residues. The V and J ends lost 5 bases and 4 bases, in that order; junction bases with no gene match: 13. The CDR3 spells CSVPALLAGVRYNEQFF. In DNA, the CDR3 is TGCAGCGTTCCCGCGTTACTAGCGGGAGTACGGTACAATGAGCAGTTCTTC.